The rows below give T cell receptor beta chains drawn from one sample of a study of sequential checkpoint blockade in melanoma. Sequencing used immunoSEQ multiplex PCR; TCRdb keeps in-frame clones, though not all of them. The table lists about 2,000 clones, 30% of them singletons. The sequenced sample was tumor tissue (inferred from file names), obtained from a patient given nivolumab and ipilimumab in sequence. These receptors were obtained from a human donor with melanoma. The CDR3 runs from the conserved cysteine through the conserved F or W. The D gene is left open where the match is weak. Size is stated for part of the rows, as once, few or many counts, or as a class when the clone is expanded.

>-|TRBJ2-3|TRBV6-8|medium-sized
CASRLLSADTQYF
TGTGCCAGCAGGCTCCTTAGTGCAGATACGCAGTATTTT
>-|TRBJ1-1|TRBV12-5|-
CASGLGGAEAFF
TGTGCTAGTGGTTTGGGGGGGGCTGAAGCTTTCTTT
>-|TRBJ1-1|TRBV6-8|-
CASSSHQENTEAFF
TGTGCCAGCAGTTCACATCAAGAGAACACTGAAGCTTTCTTT
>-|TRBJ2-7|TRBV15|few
CATSRDRESSYEQYF
TGTGCCACCAGCAGAGATCGGGAAAGCTCCTACGAGCAGTACTTC
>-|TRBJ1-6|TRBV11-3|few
CASSLYQLRSSYNSPLHF
TGTGCCAGCAGCTTATACCAGTTAAGAAGCTCCTATAATTCACCCCTCCACTTT
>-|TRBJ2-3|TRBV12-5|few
CASTDPPRGSPDTQYF
TGTGCCAGCACCGACCCCCCCCGGGGGAGCCCGGATACGCAGTATTTT
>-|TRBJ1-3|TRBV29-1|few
CSVTTEGNTIYF
TGCAGCGTTACCACCGAAGGAAACACCATATATTTT
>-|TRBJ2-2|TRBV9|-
CASSAERGTGELFF
TGTGCCAGCAGTGCTGAGAGGGGCACCGGGGAGCTGTTTTTT
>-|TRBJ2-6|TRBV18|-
CASSPEVFGANVLTF
TGTGCCAGCTCGCCTGAAGTTTTTGGGGCCAACGTCCTGACTTTC
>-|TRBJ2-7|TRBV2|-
CASSRLADATYEQYF
TGTGCCAGCTCCCGCCTGGCGGACGCCACCTACGAGCAGTACTTC
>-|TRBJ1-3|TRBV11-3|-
CASSQAGTAGNTIYF
TGTGCCAGCAGCCAGGCCGGGACGGCTGGAAACACCATATATTTT
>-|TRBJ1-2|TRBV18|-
CASSLLRDISGYTF
TGTGCCAGCTCACTTCTTCGGGACATTAGTGGCTACACCTTC
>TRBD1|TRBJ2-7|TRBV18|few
CASSPQVTGEAEQYF
TGTGCCAGCTCACCACAGGTGACAGGGGAGGCCGAGCAGTACTTC
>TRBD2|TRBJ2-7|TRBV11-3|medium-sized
CASSLEPRGGQNEQYF
TGTGCCAGCAGCTTAGAGCCCCGGGGGGGCCAGAACGAGCAGTACTTC
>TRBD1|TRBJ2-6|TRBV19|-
CASSSYRWDRGRRSGANVLTF
TGTGCCAGTAGTTCCTACCGGTGGGACAGGGGGCGCAGGTCTGGGGCCAACGTCCTGACTTTC
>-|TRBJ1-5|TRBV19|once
CASSDGILSNQPQHF
TGTGCCAGTAGTGACGGCATTCTTAGCAATCAGCCCCAGCATTTT
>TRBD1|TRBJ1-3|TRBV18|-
CASSPTGAVGNTIYF
TGTGCCAGCTCACCGACAGGGGCGGTAGGAAACACCATATATTTT
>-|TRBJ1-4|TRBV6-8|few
CASNSEPTTNEKLFF
TGTGCCAGCAACAGTGAGCCGACAACTAATGAAAAACTGTTTTTT
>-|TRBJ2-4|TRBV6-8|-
CASDRGENIQYF
TGTGCCAGCGACCGAGGGGAAAACATTCAGTACTTC
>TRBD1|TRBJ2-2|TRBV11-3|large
CASSSPGQGNTGELFF
TGTGCCAGCAGCTCCCCGGGACAGGGGAACACCGGGGAGCTGTTTTTT
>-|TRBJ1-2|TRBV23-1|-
CAVVYQGTIYGYTF
TGCGCCGTCGTCTATCAGGGTACTATATATGGCTACACCTTC
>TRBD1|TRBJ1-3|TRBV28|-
CASRKMTGFGSGNTIYF
TGTGCCAGCAGAAAAATGACAGGGTTCGGCTCTGGAAACACCATATATTTT